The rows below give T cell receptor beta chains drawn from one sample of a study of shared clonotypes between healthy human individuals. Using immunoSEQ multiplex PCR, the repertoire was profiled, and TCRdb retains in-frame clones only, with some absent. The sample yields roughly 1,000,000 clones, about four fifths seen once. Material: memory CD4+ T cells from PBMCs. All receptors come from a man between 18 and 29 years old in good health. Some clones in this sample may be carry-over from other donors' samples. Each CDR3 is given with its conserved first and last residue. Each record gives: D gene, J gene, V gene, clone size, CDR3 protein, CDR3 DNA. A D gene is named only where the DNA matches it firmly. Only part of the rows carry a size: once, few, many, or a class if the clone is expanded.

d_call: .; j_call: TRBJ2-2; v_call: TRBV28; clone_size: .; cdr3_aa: CASSLPGLRELFF; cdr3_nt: TGTGCCAGCAGTTTACCAGGGTTAAGGGAGCTGTTTTTT
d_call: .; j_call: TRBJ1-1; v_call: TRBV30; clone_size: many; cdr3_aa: CAWSVLGGSTEAFF; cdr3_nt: TGTGCCTGGAGTGTACTGGGAGGGAGCACTGAAGCTTTCTTT
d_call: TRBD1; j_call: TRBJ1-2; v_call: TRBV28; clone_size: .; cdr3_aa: CASSPPGQKYGYTF; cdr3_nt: TGTGCCAGCAGTCCACCGGGACAGAAGTATGGCTACACCTTC
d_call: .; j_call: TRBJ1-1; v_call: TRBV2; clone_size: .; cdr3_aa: CASTGTTSGEAFF; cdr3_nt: TGTGCCAGCACGGGGACTACCAGTGGGGAAGCTTTCTTT
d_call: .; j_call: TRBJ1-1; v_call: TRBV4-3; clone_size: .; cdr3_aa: CASSQHHGTEAFF; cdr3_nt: TGCGCCAGCAGCCAGCACCACGGCACTGAAGCTTTCTTT
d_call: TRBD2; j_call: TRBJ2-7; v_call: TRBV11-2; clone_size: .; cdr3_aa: CASSLEPLALYEQYF; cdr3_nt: TGTGCCAGCAGCTTAGAGCCACTAGCGCTCTACGAGCAGTACTTC
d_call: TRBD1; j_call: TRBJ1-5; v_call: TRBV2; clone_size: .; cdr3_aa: CASSEGTGTRPQHF; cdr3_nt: TGTGCCAGCAGTGAAGGGACAGGGACTAGGCCCCAGCATTTT
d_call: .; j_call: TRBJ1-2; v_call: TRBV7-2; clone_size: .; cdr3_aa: CASSLGGGISYGYTF; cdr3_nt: TGTGCCAGCAGCCTAGGGGGAGGGATTAGCTATGGCTACACCTTC
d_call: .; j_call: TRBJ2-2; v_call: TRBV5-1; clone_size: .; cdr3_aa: CASSLITGELFF; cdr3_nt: TGCGCCAGCAGCCTTATTACCGGGGAGCTGTTTTTT
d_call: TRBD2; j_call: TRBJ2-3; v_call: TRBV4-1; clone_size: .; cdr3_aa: CASSRLAGGRDTQYF; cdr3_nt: TGCGCCAGCAGCCGACTAGCGGGAGGTCGGGATACGCAGTATTTT
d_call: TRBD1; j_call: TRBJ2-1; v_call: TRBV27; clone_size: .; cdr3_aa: CASKGTGANFGEQFF; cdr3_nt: TGTGCCAGCAAGGGGACAGGGGCTAATTTCGGTGAGCAGTTCTTC
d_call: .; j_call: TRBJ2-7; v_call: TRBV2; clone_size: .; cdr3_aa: CASSEREYEQYF; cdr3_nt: TGTGCCAGCAGTGAACGAGAATACGAGCAGTACTTC
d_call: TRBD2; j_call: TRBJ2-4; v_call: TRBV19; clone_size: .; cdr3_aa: CASKTGRASGKNIQYF; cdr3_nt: TGTGCCAGTAAGACCGGGAGGGCCTCGGGAAAAAACATTCAGTACTTC
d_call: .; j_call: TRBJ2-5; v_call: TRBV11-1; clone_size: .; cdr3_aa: CASSLQSTRGKTQYF; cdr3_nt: TGTGCCAGCAGCTTACAATCCACAAGGGGAAAGACCCAGTACTTC
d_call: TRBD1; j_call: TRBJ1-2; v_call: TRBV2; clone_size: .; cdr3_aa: CASRGQGPYYGYTF; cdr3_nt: TGTGCCAGCAGAGGACAGGGGCCCTACTATGGCTACACCTTC
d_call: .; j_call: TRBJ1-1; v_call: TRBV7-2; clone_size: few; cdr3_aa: CASSLRGNRATEAFF; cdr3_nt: TGTGCCAGCAGCTTAAGGGGGAATAGGGCCACTGAAGCTTTCTTT
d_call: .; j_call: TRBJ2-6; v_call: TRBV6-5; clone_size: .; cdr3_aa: CASSSQMAGANVLTF; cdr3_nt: TGTGCCAGCAGTTCCCAGATGGCTGGGGCCAACGTCCTGACTTTC
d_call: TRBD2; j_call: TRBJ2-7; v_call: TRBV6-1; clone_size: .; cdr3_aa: CASSEEYGRALYEQYF; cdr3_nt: TGTGCCAGCAGTGAAGAGTACGGGAGGGCCCTCTACGAGCAGTACTTC
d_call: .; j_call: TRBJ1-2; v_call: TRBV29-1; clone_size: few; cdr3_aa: CSVANPGEGYGYTF; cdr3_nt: TGCAGCGTTGCGAACCCAGGGGAAGGCTATGGCTACACCTTC
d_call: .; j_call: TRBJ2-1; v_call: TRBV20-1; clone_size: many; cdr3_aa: CSAETNNEQFF; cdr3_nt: TGCAGTGCGGAGACAAACAATGAGCAGTTCTTC
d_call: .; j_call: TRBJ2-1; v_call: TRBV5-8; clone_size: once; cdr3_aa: CASSLFSWERWNEQFF; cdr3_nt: TGTGCCAGCAGCTTGTTTAGCTGGGAAAGATGGAATGAGCAGTTCTTC
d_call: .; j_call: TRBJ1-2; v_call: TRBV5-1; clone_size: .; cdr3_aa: CASSLTQGRDGYTF; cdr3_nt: TGCGCCAGCAGCTTGACCCAGGGGCGAGATGGCTACACCTTC
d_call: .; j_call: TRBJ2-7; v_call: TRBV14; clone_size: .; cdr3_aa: CASSSRPGHPEQYF; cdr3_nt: TGTGCCAGCAGCTCTAGACCGGGACACCCCGAGCAGTACTTC
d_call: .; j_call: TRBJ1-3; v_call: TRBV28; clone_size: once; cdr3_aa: CASTPPTGNTIYF; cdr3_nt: TGTGCCAGCACTCCTCCCACTGGAAACACCATATATTTT
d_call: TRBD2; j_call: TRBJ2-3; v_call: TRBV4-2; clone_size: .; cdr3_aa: CASSQDRSSGRTATDTQYF; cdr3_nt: TGTGCCAGCAGCCAAGATCGTTCTAGCGGGAGAACTGCCACAGATACGCAGTATTTT
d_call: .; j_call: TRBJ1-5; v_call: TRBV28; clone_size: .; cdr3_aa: CASSFSETDHQPQHF; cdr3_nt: TGTGCCAGCAGTTTCTCGGAGACCGACCATCAGCCCCAGCATTTT
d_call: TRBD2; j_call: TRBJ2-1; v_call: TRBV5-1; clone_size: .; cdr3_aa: CASSGDSGSSYNEQFF; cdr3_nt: TGCGCCAGCAGCGGCGATAGCGGGAGCTCCTACAATGAGCAGTTCTTC
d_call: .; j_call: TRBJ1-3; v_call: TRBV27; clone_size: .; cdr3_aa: CASSRTVSGNTIYF; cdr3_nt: TGTGCCAGCAGCAGGACCGTCTCTGGAAACACCATATATTTT
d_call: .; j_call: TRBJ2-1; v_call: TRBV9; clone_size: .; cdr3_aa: CASSGRQSFTYNEQFF; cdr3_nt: TGTGCCAGCAGCGGCAGACAGTCCTTTACCTACAATGAGCAGTTCTTC
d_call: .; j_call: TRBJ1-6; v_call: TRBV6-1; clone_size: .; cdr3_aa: CASIPRQAPNSPLHF; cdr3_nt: TGTGCCAGCATCCCTAGACAGGCTCCTAATTCACCCCTCCACTTT
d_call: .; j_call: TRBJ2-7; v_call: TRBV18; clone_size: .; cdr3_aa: CASSPPGRTPEQYF; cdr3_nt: TGTGCCAGCTCACCACCGGGCAGGACCCCCGAGCAGTACTTC
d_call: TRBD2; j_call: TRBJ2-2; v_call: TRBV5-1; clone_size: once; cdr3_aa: CASFPLAGSNTGELFF; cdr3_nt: TGCGCCAGCTTTCCTTTAGCGGGGTCGAACACCGGGGAGCTGTTTTTT
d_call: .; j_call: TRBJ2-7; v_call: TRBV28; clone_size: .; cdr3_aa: CASSRQESHKLYEQYF; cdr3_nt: TGTGCCAGCAGCAGACAAGAATCGCACAAACTTTACGAGCAGTACTTC
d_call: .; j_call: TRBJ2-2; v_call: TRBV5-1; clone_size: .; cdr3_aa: CASRGQRDTGELFF; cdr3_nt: TGCGCCAGCAGAGGGCAGCGGGACACCGGGGAGCTGTTTTTT
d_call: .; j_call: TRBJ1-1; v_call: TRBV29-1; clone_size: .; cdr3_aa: CSVIDIGWTEAFF; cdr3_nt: TGCAGCGTAATCGACATTGGGTGGACTGAAGCTTTCTTT
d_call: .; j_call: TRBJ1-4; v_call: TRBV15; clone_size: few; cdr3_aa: CATSRVGEQEKLFF; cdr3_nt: TGTGCCACCAGCAGAGTTGGGGAACAGGAAAAACTGTTTTTT
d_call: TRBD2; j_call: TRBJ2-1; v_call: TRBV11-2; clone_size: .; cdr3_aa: CASSRTSGGDNEQFF; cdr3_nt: TGTGCCAGCAGCCGGACTAGCGGGGGGGACAATGAGCAGTTCTTC
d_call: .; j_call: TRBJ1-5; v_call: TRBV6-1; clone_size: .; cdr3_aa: CASSEYVNSNQPQHF; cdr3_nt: TGTGCCAGCAGTGAATACGTTAATAGCAATCAGCCCCAGCATTTT
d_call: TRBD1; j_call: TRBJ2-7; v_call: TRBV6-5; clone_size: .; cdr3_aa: CASTSTRTGVYEQYF; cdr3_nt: TGTGCCAGCACCTCTACCCGGACAGGGGTTTACGAGCAGTACTTC
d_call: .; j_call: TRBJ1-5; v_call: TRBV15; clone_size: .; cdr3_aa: CATSRDPISNQPQHF; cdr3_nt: TGTGCCACCAGCAGAGATCCCATAAGCAATCAGCCCCAGCATTTT
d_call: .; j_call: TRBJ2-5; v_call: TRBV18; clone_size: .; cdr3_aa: CASSPQSRDGGETQYF; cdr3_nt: TGTGCCAGCTCACCACAGTCCCGGGACGGCGGCGAGACCCAGTACTTC
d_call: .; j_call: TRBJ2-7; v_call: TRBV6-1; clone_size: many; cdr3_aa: CATQDGHYEQYF; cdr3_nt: TGTGCCACCCAGGACGGGCATTACGAGCAGTACTTC